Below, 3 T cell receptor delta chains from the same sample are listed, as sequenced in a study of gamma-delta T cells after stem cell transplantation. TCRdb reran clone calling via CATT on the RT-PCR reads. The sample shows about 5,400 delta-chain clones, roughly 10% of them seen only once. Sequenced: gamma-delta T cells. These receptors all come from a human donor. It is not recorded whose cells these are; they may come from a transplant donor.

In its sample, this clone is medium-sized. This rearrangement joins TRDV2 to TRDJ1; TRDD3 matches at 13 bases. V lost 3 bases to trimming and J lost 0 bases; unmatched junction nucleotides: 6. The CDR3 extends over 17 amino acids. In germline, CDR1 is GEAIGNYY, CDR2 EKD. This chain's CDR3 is CACDLLGDTGHTDKLIF. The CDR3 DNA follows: TGTGCCTGTGACTTACTGGGGGATACGGGCCACACCGATAAACTCATCTTT.

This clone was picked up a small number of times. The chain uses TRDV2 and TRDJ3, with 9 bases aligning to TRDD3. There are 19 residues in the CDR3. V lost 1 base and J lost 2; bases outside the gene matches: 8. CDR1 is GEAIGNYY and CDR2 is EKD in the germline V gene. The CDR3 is CACDTASTGGTWDTRQMFF. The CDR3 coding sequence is TGTGCCTGTGACACGGCAAGTACTGGGGGAACCTGGGACACCCGACAGATGTTTTTC.

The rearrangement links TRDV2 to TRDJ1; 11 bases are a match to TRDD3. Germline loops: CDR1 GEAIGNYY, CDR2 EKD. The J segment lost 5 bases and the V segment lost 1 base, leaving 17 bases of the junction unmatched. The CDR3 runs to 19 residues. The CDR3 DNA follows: TGTGCCTGTGACACTCTCCTTGGGGGATACGGCTTCAGAGGGGATAAACTCATCTTT. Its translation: CACDTLLGGYGFRGDKLIF.